This TCR beta chain comes out of a study of T cells in Graves' hyperthyroidism and ophthalmopathy. Germline V gene data show CDR1 as SEHNR and CDR2 as FQNEAQ (reference sequence). V was pared by 7 bases and J by 1 base, with 8 bases between. This CDR3 comprises 13 residues. RNA transcripts yielded amplified TCR beta CDR3 regions. HTBI primers were the set used in a first-round RT-PCR of the TCR CDR3. TCRdb reprocessed the multiplex PCR reads with MiXCR, giving one entry per CDR3 protein. This sample has hundreds of thousands of distinct CDR3 sequences, with around 16% found just once. Specimen: blood. The receptor was isolated from a woman aged 25 to 45 with Graves' hyperthyroidism. This rearrangement joins TRBV7-9 to TRBJ2-1; unclear D gene. The CDR3 region has the DNA TGTGCCAGCAAAGACGGTTCCTACAATGAGCAGTTCTTC. Translation: CASKDGSYNEQFF.